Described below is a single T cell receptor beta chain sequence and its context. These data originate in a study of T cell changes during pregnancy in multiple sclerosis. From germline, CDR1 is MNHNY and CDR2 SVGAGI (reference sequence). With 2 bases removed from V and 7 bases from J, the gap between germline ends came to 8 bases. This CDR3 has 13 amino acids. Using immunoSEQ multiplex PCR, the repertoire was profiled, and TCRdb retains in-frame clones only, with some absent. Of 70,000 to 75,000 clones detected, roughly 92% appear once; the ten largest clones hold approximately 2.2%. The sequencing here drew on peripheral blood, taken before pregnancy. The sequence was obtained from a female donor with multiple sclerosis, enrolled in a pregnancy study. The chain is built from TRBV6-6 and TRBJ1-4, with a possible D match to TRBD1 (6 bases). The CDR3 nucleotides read TGTGCCAGCAGTTACACAGGGCCTGAAAAACTGTTTTTT. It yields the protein CASSYTGPEKLFF.